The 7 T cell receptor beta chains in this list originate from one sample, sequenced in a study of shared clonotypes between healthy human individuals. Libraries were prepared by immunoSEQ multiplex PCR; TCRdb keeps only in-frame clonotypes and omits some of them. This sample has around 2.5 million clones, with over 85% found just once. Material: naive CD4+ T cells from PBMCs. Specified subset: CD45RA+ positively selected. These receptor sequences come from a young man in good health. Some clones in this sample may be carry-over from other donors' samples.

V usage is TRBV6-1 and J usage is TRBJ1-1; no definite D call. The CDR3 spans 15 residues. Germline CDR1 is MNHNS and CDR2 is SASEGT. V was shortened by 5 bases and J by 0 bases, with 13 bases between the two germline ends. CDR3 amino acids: CASSQQQLLNTEAFF. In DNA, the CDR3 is TGTGCCAGCAGTCAACAACAGTTGTTGAACACTGAAGCTTTCTTT.

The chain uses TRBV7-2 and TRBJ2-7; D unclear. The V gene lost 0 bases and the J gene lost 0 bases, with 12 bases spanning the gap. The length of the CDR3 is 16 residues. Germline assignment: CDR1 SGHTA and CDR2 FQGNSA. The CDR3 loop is CASSLAATPNSYEQYF. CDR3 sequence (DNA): TGTGCCAGCAGCTTAGCCGCGACACCTAACTCCTACGAGCAGTACTTC.

The CDR3 sequence is CASSLLGAGETEAFF. As DNA, the CDR3 is TGTGCCAGCAGCTTATTGGGGGCGGGGGAGACTGAAGCTTTCTTT. The chain combines TRBV7-2 with TRBJ1-1, with a possible D match to TRBD1 (6 bases). Germline V CDR1 and CDR2: SGHTA, FQGNSA. The length of the CDR3 is 15 residues. Between the trimmed V and J ends, which lost 2 bases and 5 bases, there was a span of 15 bases.

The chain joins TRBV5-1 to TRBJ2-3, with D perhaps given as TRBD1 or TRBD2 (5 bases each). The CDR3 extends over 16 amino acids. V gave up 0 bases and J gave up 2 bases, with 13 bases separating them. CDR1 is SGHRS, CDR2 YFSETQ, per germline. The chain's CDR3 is CASSLARWGTTDTQYF. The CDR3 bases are TGCGCCAGCAGCTTGGCTCGGTGGGGGACCACAGATACGCAGTATTTT. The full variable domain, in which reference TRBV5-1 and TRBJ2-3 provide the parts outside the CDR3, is KAGVTQTPRYLIKTRGQQVTLSCSPISGHRSVSWYQQTPGQGLQFLFEYFSETQRNKGNFPGRFSGRQFSNSRSEMNVSTLELGDSALYLCASSLARWGTTDTQYFGPGTRLTVL.

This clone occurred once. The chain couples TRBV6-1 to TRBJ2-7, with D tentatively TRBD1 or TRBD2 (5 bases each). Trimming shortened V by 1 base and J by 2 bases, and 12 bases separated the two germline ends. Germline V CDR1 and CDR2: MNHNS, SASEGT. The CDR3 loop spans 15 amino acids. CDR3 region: CASSEGGQGPYEQYF. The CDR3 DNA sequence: TGTGCCAGCAGTGAAGGAGGCCAGGGACCCTACGAGCAGTACTTC.

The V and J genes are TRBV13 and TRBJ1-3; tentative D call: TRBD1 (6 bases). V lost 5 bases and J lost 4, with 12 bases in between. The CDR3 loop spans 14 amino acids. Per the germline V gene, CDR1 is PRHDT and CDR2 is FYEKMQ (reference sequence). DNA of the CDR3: TGTGCCAGCAGCGGTGGACAGCCCGGAAACACCATATATTTT. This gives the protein CASSGGQPGNTIYF.

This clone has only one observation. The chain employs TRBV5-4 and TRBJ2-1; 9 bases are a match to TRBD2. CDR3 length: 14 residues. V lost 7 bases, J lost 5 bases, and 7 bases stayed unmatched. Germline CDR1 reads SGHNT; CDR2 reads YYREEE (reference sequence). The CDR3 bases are TGTGCCAGCGCGGAGACTAGCGGCCACAATGAGCAGTTCTTC. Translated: CASAETSGHNEQFF.